This T cell receptor (beta chain) was profiled in a study of a mutant IDH1 vaccine in newly diagnosed glioma. Findings and caveats of the study: There seemed to be no relation between pseudoprogression and changes in top peripheral T cell clonotypes.

A remark on this clone: Its antigen is currently unknown.

The method was immunoSEQ multiplex PCR; TCRdb's version includes in-frame clones alone and lacks a portion of them. The sample shows 45,000 to 55,000 clones, about 82% of them seen only once. Indicated time point: week 35, safety follow-up. A single vaccine dose contained 300 ug of mutant IDH1 20-mer peptide, and topical imiquimod was used with it. New WHO grade 3 or 4 IDH1-mutant, ATRX-lost astrocytomas were present in all donors. The CDR3 contains 18 residues. V shed 3 bases, J shed 13 bases, and the junction held 26 bases outside the gene matches. Per germline, CDR1 SGHTS and CDR2 YDEGEE. The chain carries TRBV5-8 and TRBJ2-5; 8 bases match TRBD2. The TCR comes from a man aged 40-49 years with glioma. The source was PBMCs, collected from a glioma patient whose treatment included an IDH1 peptide vaccine. The DNA for the CDR3 is TGTGCCAGCAGCTCCCCTGGGAGAGCGGGAGCCCCGACCAATTTTGGGTACTTC. This encodes CASSSPGRAGAPTNFGYF.